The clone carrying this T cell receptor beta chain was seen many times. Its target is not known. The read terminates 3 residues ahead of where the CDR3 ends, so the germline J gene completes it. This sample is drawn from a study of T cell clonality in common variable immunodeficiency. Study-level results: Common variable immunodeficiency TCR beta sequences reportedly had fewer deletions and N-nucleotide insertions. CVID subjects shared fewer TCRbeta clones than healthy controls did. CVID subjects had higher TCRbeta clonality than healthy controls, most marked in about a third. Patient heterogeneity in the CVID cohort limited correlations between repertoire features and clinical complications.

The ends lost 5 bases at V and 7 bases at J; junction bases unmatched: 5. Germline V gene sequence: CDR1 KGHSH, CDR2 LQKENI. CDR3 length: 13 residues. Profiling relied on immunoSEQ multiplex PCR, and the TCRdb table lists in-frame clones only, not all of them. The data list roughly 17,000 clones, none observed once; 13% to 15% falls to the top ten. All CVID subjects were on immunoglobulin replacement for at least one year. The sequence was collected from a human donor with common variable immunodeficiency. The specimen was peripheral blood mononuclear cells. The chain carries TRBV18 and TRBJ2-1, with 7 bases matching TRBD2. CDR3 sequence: CASSSRTSNEQFF. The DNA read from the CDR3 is TGTGCCAGCTCATCCCGGACTAGTAATGAG.